This T cell receptor beta chain was captured in a study of identical twins (dated by TCRdb to the mid-2010s). In the study overall: To test whether fetal clonotypes persist, this study deep-sequenced TCR alpha and beta repertoires from monozygotic twins, from unrelated adults of various ages, and from cord blood. Replicate twin experiments were performed at different times using different library preparation protocols to rule out contamination.

Only healthy Caucasian donors were included. Using Miltenyi CD45RO+ enrichment and human naive T-cell isolation kits, memory (CD45RO+) and naive T cells were isolated from PBMC. Library generation was performed with 5' RACE. The run used an Illumina HiSeq 2000. Template switching introduced a universal primer binding site; the final cDNA contained a unique molecular identifier, enabling accurate counting of TCR cDNA molecules. Specific primers in the conserved constant-segment region were used to synthesize first-strand cDNA for the TCR alpha and beta chains. To control for contamination, every cDNA library was double barcoded, receiving both a SMART-Mk sample barcode and Illumina barcodes. TruSeq adapter sequences, together with Illumina sample barcodes, were added in two successive PCR steps. The TCR alpha and beta cDNA libraries were sequenced on the Illumina HiSeq platform using custom primers. On the authors' methods: Raw reads were processed with MiGEC to extract unique molecular identifiers, and MiXCR was used to determine CDR3 positions. Recombination models were inferred per individual with the repgenHMM and IGoR tools using an EM algorithm. Shared clonotypes were analyzed with the tcR package in R, and sharing was normalized by the product of cloneset sizes. Out-of-frame nonproductive sequences were analyzed to study raw recombination free of thymic and clonal selection effects. TCRdb itself trimmed the public reads at Q25 with fastp, ran MiXCR and retained productive beta chains. Rows with one shared CDR3 protein collapse into an entry with the most common genes and DNA. These V and J calls are TCRdb output, not the study's own analysis. This sample gives about 210,000 distinct CDR3 sequences in total; around a tenth of them show up just once. Of the sample, about 5% falls within the top ten clones.

Broad study findings and their caveats: Fewer insertions were carried by abundant cord blood beta clonotypes, a similar but weaker trend appeared in young adult naive repertoires, and no such trend appeared in memory repertoires. Because the same donors could not be followed over many years, the conclusions relied on cross-sectional statistical analysis. Recombination models systematically underestimated out-of-frame TCR alpha sharing in monozygotic twins but agreed with sharing between unrelated individuals. Excess twin sharing in beta out-of-frame sequences was weaker because fewer shared sequences lowered the signal-to-noise ratio. Invariant T cells such as MAIT and iNKT could partly confound zero-insertion analyses, though diverse VJ usage argued against this for most clonotypes. Compared with coincidental sharing between unrelated individuals, out-of-frame TCR alpha sequences shared between twins had an excess of sequences with low generation probability.

This clonotype was observed at least ten times. No cognate antigen has been identified for it. Qualities for individual bases were not recorded, and no much larger clone is one base off. This sequence was found in a woman in her late teens or twenties in good health. The sample consisted of memory (CD45RO+) T cells sorted from blood. The cell subset or site label, read with the paper, signifies: CD45RO+ enriched T cells.

For the CDR3, the sequence is CASSFLSGTDTQYF. The bases read TGTGCCAGCAGTTTTTTGTCGGGCACAGATACGCAGTATTTT. This sequence uses TRBV28 and TRBJ2-3, with the D gene uncertain. The CDR3 numbers 14 residues from cysteine through phenylalanine. Only the CDR3 region is kept as DNA, spanning 42 bases read in frame from base 1. Between the V and J ends, shortened by 3 bases and 1 base respectively, the junction contains 8 bases. According to the germline V gene, CDR1 reads MDHEN and CDR2 reads SYDVKM.